This entry is about one T cell receptor (beta chain). This sample was included in a study of cytomegalovirus exposure and HLA in healthy donors. 60 Vbeta and 13 Jbeta primers were used in PCR. Method: immunoSEQ multiplex PCR; TCRdb's copy keeps in-frame clones and lacks some. The sample has about 130,000 clones, and its top ten clones hold approximately 1.7%. This receptor was obtained from a woman aged 40 to 55 in good health and CMV-seropositive. Specimen: PBMCs.

CDR3 nucleotides: TGTGCCAGCAGCCCACCTAGAGCGGGGGCAGATACGCAGTATTTT. Translating gives CASSPPRAGADTQYF. The chain joins TRBV6-5 to TRBJ2-3, with 8 bases matching TRBD2. Germline lookup yields CDR1 MNHEY and CDR2 SVGAGI. The length of the CDR3 is 15 residues. V trimming: 6 bases; J trimming: 4 bases; junction bases outside the gene matches: 9.